This record covers a single TCR beta chain. Its antigen is currently unknown. The CDR3 spans 13 residues. Germline V CDR1 and CDR2: MNHEY, SMNVEV (reference sequence). The ends were cut back, 5 bases at V and 9 bases at J, with 11 bases in the middle. Before the COVID-19 pandemic, during about 2011-2018, CD4+ T cells were taken from unexposed donors. Isolation of CD4+ T cells took place after roughly nine days in culture. As cell numbers allowed, unexposed-donor CD4+ T cells faced SARS-CoV-2 S/N and four cold-coronavirus spikes. These data are taken from a study of CD4 T cells in relation to SARS-CoV-2 and coronaviruses. Study at large: ViraFEST: approximately ten-day antigen culture of PBMCs, then TCR beta CDR3 sequencing.

The repertoire was sequenced with immunoSEQ multiplex PCR; TCRdb's copy has only in-frame clones and lacks some. The table has around 16,000 clones, around 74% seen once; the top ten hold approximately 30%. Study-level results: This crossreactivity analysis covered spike protein alone, no other viral proteins.

The chain uses TRBV27 and TRBJ1-6; D uncertain. The sequenced sample was CD4+ T cells from PBMCs, cultured in vitro. The sequence was collected from a human donor in good health. The CDR3 sequence: CASSPIEGSPLHF. CDR3 DNA sequence: TGTGCCAGCAGTCCGATTGAGGGTTCACCCCTCCACTTT.